This T cell receptor beta chain was captured in a study of vaccination effects on CD4 cells after COVID-19 (dated by TCRdb to 2022 to 2024). Notes on the research overall: Post-vaccine samples across the study were collected a median of 72 days after the second dose, with a range of 14 to 241. The study compared SARS-CoV-2 spike-specific CD4+ TCR repertoires before and after mRNA vaccination in COVID-19 convalescent patients and infection-naive vaccine recipients. The full study included around ten COVID-19 convalescent patients and several SARS-CoV-2-naive healthy vaccine recipients. In the study, cultures from other donors were sequenced using the Oncomine TCR Beta short-read assay on an Illumina iSeq 100.

What the authors observed across the whole study: The study was limited by a small number of convalescent patients and lacked early post-infection timepoints. Among healthy vaccine recipients, nearly all vaccine-induced clones were SARS-CoV-2 mono-reactive, and only 1 of 255 was cross-reactive with common cold coronaviruses. Marked clonal contraction was observed in both infection-induced and vaccine-induced clones at late post-vaccination timepoints, consistent with waning T cell responses.

Libraries were prepared through the immunoSEQ multiplex PCR assay. DNA from the CD4+ T cells that had been cultured and isolated underwent TCR beta CDR3 sequencing. As for how the authors treated the data: Non-productive TCR sequences were removed, reads were trimmed to the CDR3 region, and CDR3s of at least 7 amino acids were retained. Antigen-specific clonotypes were identified using the MANAFEST web app by comparison of expansion in peptide wells against reference cultures. For clones to be considered positive, expansion at FDR<0.05 versus reference and all other wells, an odds ratio above 5, and a frequency above 0.1% in two replicate wells were required. Clonotypes significantly expanded in SARS-CoV-2 spike wells and in at least one common cold coronavirus spike condition were defined as cross-reactive. CDR3 similarity was assessed by Levenshtein distance using the stringdist R package, and unrooted trees were constructed with ape in R 3.6.1. Sourced from immuneACCESS, this table was stored by TCRdb with only in-frame sequences that have V and J called. A share of the clones is absent; for the studies checked, an unresolved V gene accounts for under half, and the remainder has no known explanation. V, J and clone size reflect that table, while D and trimming were determined from the DNA. The sample profile shows around 30,000 clones; around 79% of them were found once. The ten most abundant clones make up 10% of the sample.

This clone came up a few times. It has no known antigen specificity. Within one base of it there is no much larger clone, and no base qualities were kept. The ViraFEST assay stimulated PBMC with viral peptide pools and then used TCR sequencing to identify antigen-specific CD4+ T cell clonotypes by expansion. After about 9 days of culture, CD4+ T cells were isolated with the EasySep CD4+ T cell isolation kit. Each participant received two doses of an mRNA SARS-CoV-2 vaccine, either BNT162b2 or mRNA-1273. None of the healthy vaccine recipients had a prior SARS-CoV-2 infection, which was confirmed by nucleocapsid antibody tests that came back negative both before and after vaccination. About 2.2 million PBMC per well were cultured in IMDM with approximately 5% human AB serum, 10 IU/ml IL-2 and gentamicin, plus 10 ug/ml peptides. On days 3 and 7, half of the culture medium was replaced with fresh IL-2-containing medium. Unless otherwise noted, each peptide stimulation condition was cultured in triplicate wells. Using Ficoll-Paque Plus gradient centrifugation, PBMC were separated from whole blood and then either used fresh or cryopreserved at -140C. The spike proteins of SARS-CoV-2 and of the common cold coronaviruses HCoV-NL63, HCoV-OC43 and HCoV-229E were spanned by overlapping peptide pools. The QIAamp micro DNA kit was used to extract genomic DNA from the cultured CD4+ T cells.

This TCR was recovered from a human donor who received a COVID-19 vaccine. The input for sequencing was CD4+ T cells from PBMCs cultured with HCoV-NL63 spike peptides, taken after COVID-19 vaccination. Interpreted using the paper, the cell subset or site label stands for: HCoV-NL63 spike overlapping peptide pool stimulation.

For the CDR3, the sequence is CAWSQGFKGEQYF. The DNA reads as follows: TGTGCCTGGTCACAGGGATTTAAGGGCGAGCAGTACTTC. Here the chain combines TRBV30 and TRBJ2-7, with TRBD1 tentatively as D gene (6 bases match). The cysteine opens and the phenylalanine closes a CDR3 of 13 amino acids. Only the CDR3 region is kept as DNA, spanning 39 bases read in frame from base 1. V is reduced by 5 bases and J by 6 bases, leaving a spacing of 17 bases between them. The CDR1 and CDR2 encoded by the germline V gene (reference sequence) are GTSNPN and SVGIG. Here the CDR3 is joined to the reference TRBV30 and TRBJ2-7 genes, and the full variable domain is: SQTIHQWPATLVQPVGSPLSLECTVEGTSNPNLYWYRQAAGRGLQLLFYSVGIGQISSEVPQNLSASRPQDRQFILSSKKLLLSDSGFYLCAWSQGFKGEQYFGPGTRLTVT.